The source of this T cell receptor (beta chain) is a study of Ad26.COV2.S vaccination and SARS-CoV-2 variants. Study information: It was the COV1001 Ad26.COV2.S trial arm that included the donor. Participants got Ad26.COV2.S intramuscularly, once or twice 56 days apart. Overall study findings and caveats: Substantial breadth was reportedly displayed by spike-specific CD8+ and CD4+ T cell responses after vaccination. Spike-specific TCR breadth was greater after Ad26.COV2.S than placebo.

Sequenced by immunoSEQ multiplex PCR; TCRdb stores in-frame clones only, minus some. Seen here are over 400,000 clones, about 92% observed once, and the top ten hold under 2%. CDR3 size: 18 residues. The V gene lost 0 bases and the J gene lost 4 bases, with 18 bases spanning the gap. Germline CDR1 and CDR2: LGHNA and YSLEER. Treatment indicated: around 19 received Ad26.COV2.S at low or high dose, single or two shots; 5 received placebo; per-sample allocation not given. Sampling happened 63 days after the first vaccine or placebo injection. This clone has a single count. Its antigen is currently unknown.

This rearrangement joins TRBV4-3 to TRBJ1-4; D gene uncertain. The receptor comes from a person between 18 and 60 years old who received the Ad26.COV2.S COVID-19 vaccine or a placebo. The starting material was peripheral blood, obtained in a trial of Ad26.COV2.S vaccine versus placebo. The CDR3 here is CASSQDAGFLRYNEKLFF. CDR3 sequence (DNA): TGCGCCAGCAGCCAAGATGCCGGATTTCTCCGGTATAATGAAAAACTGTTTTTT.